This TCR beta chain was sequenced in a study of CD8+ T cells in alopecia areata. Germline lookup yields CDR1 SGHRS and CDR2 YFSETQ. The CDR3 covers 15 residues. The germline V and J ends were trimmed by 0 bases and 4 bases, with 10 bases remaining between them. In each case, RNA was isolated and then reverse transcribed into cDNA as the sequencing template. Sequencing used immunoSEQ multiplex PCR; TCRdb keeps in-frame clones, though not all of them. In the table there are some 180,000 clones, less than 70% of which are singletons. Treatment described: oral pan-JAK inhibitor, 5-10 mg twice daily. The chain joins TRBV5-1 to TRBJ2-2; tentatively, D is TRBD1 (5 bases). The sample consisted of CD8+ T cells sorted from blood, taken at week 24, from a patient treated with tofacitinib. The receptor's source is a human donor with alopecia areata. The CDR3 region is CASSLEGATTGELFF. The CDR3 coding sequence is TGCGCCAGCAGCTTGGAAGGGGCAACCACCGGGGAGCTGTTTTTT.